The TCR beta chain described here comes from a study of spatial heterogeneity in lung cancer. On the study more broadly: Within raw reads, each unique TCR and UMI combination appeared on average more than ten times. Whole-study results and caveats: Tumor mutation count correlated with how many alpha and beta TCRs expanded intratumorally.

The CDR3 consists of 18 residues. The V segment lost 3 bases and the J segment 2 bases; nucleotides outside the gene matches: 13. Germline assignment: CDR1 DFQATT and CDR2 SNEGSKA (reference sequence). This clonotype was seen a handful of times. Its antigen is as yet unknown. Unique molecular identifiers tagged every individual TCR cDNA molecule. TCRdb reprocessed the 5' RACE reads via MiXCR and lists one record per CDR3 protein. The table has about 100,000 distinct CDR3 sequences, under 4.5% seen once. Indicated time point: sample taken at primary tumor resection. Tumor, nontumor lung or frozen PBMC supplied whole RNA, sequenced without sorting.

The receptor comes from a male donor with early-stage non-small cell lung cancer. The source material was lung tumor tissue, sampled at surgery. The chain recombines TRBV20-1 with TRBJ2-4; 10 nucleotides line up with TRBD2. In DNA, the CDR3 is TGCAGTGCTAGTCCGGGACTAGCGAGAGTCTGGTCCAAAAACATTCAGTACTTC. This gives the protein CSASPGLARVWSKNIQYF.